The next 3 T cell receptor beta chains were all read from a single sample in a study of shared clonotypes between healthy human individuals. Generated by immunoSEQ multiplex PCR, the TCRdb table keeps only in-frame clones and is missing some. The table has about 2 million clones, 85% to 95% seen once; the top ten hold roughly 0.13%. The sequenced sample consisted of naive CD4+ T cells sorted from blood. Sample subset: CD45RA+ positively selected. Source of these receptors: a man aged 18-30 years in good health.

This chain links TRBV7-2 with TRBJ2-3; no clear D gene. Germline V gives CDR1 SGHTA, CDR2 FQGNSA. V shed 3 bases and J shed 6 bases, with 7 bases lying between them. The length of the CDR3 is 12 residues. The CDR3 DNA follows: TGTGCCAGCAGCTTCGTTCCCGATACGCAGTATTTT. Translation gives CASSFVPDTQYF.

This clone was recorded only once. The CDR3 DNA reads as TGTGCCAGCAGTGAAGGTGGACTACCCCCGAATCAGCCCCAGCATTTT. Its translation is CASSEGGLPPNQPQHF. The rearrangement links TRBV2 to TRBJ1-5; D uncertain. CDR1 is SNHLY, CDR2 FYNNEI, per germline. Trimming took 1 base from V and 4 from J, leaving 14 bases between them. This CDR3 has 16 amino acids.

The chain uses TRBV11-2 and TRBJ2-7; D is undetermined. The V end was cut by 2 bases, the J end by 6 bases, with 17 bases between. Germline loops: CDR1 SGHAT, CDR2 FQNNGV. The CDR3 loop spans 15 amino acids. The DNA of the CDR3 is TGTGCCAGCAGCTTACCCCCTCCTAGAGGTCCCGAGCAGTACTTC. It specifies CASSLPPPRGPEQYF.